A selection of T cell receptor beta chains follows, all from one sample in a study of long-term antiretroviral therapy in people with HIV. TCRdb keeps only in-frame clones here, not all; method: immunoSEQ multiplex PCR. The sample lists 35,000 or so clones; over 75% were seen once. The sample was unsorted PBMCs, taken 2.2 years after starting antiretroviral therapy. The receptors originated from a man aged 18 to 30 with HIV. CDR3s include the opening cysteine and the closing phenylalanine or tryptophan. Fields, in order: V gene, J gene, D gene, clone size, CDR3 protein, CDR3 DNA. D genes are given only for firm matches. Not all rows give a size; the values are once, few, many and, for expanded clones, a class.

v_call: TRBV7-9
j_call: TRBJ2-7
d_call: NA
clone_size: NA
cdr3_aa: CASSQGSLDQDGEQYF
cdr3_nt: TGTGCCAGCAGCCAGGGCTCCTTAGACCAGGACGGCGAGCAGTACTTC

v_call: TRBV4-3
j_call: TRBJ2-7
d_call: NA
clone_size: NA
cdr3_aa: CASSQDLTQGEQYF
cdr3_nt: TGCGCCAGCAGCCAAGATTTAACCCAGGGGGAGCAGTACTTC

v_call: TRBV7-9
j_call: TRBJ2-3
d_call: NA
clone_size: NA
cdr3_aa: CASSLAVGGTDTQYF
cdr3_nt: TGTGCCAGCAGCTTAGCGGTTGGGGGCACAGATACGCAGTATTTT

v_call: TRBV18
j_call: TRBJ1-1
d_call: TRBD1
clone_size: NA
cdr3_aa: CASSPDRDSTEAFF
cdr3_nt: TGTGCCAGCTCACCGGACAGGGACTCCACTGAAGCTTTCTTT

v_call: TRBV11-2
j_call: TRBJ1-4
d_call: NA
clone_size: NA
cdr3_aa: CASSPTWGRRELFF
cdr3_nt: TGTGCCAGCAGCCCAACGTGGGGCCGAAGAGAACTGTTTTTT

v_call: TRBV5-1
j_call: TRBJ1-2
d_call: NA
clone_size: once
cdr3_aa: CASSSGQNYGYTF
cdr3_nt: TGCGCCAGCAGCTCCGGACAGAACTATGGCTACACCTTC

v_call: TRBV5-1
j_call: TRBJ1-1
d_call: NA
clone_size: NA
cdr3_aa: CASKGSLNTEAFF
cdr3_nt: TGCGCCAGCAAGGGATCTTTGAACACTGAAGCTTTCTTT

v_call: TRBV19
j_call: TRBJ1-5
d_call: NA
clone_size: once
cdr3_aa: CASRGRRNQPQHF
cdr3_nt: TGTGCCAGTCGCGGCAGGCGCAATCAGCCCCAGCATTTT

v_call: TRBV7-9
j_call: TRBJ2-7
d_call: TRBD2
clone_size: NA
cdr3_aa: CASSPSIAGEWYF
cdr3_nt: TGTGCCAGCAGCCCCTCAATAGCGGGAGAATGGTACTTC

v_call: TRBV6-1
j_call: TRBJ2-1
d_call: NA
clone_size: NA
cdr3_aa: CASSDPQDPLSSYNEQFF
cdr3_nt: TGTGCCAGCAGTGACCCCCAGGACCCCCTAAGCTCCTACAATGAGCAGTTCTTC

v_call: TRBV27
j_call: TRBJ2-2
d_call: NA
clone_size: NA
cdr3_aa: CASSQYTGELFF
cdr3_nt: TGTGCCAGCAGTCAATACACCGGGGAGCTGTTTTTT

v_call: TRBV6-5
j_call: TRBJ2-3
d_call: TRBD1
clone_size: NA
cdr3_aa: CASTDLTGDTDTQYF
cdr3_nt: TGTGCCAGCACGGACCTAACAGGGGACACAGATACGCAGTATTTT

v_call: TRBV25-1
j_call: TRBJ2-3
d_call: NA
clone_size: NA
cdr3_aa: CASSRGVSGDTQYF
cdr3_nt: TGTGCCAGCAGTCGGGGAGTTAGTGGAGATACGCAGTATTTT

v_call: TRBV19
j_call: TRBJ2-7
d_call: NA
clone_size: NA
cdr3_aa: CASRSTGDHPTYEQYF
cdr3_nt: TGTGCCAGTAGATCCACAGGCGACCACCCAACCTACGAGCAGTACTTC

v_call: TRBV4-3
j_call: TRBJ2-7
d_call: TRBD2
clone_size: NA
cdr3_aa: CASSQAHGGSAALNYEQYF
cdr3_nt: TGCGCCAGCAGCCAAGCTCACGGGGGGTCGGCAGCCCTAAACTACGAGCAGTACTTC

v_call: TRBV2
j_call: TRBJ2-1
d_call: NA
clone_size: NA
cdr3_aa: CASSDPGRTNEQFF
cdr3_nt: TGTGCCAGCAGTGACCCGGGACGAACCAATGAGCAGTTCTTC

v_call: TRBV28
j_call: TRBJ2-7
d_call: TRBD1
clone_size: NA
cdr3_aa: CASSSGTASYEQYF
cdr3_nt: TGTGCCAGCAGTTCCGGGACAGCCTCCTACGAGCAGTACTTC

v_call: TRBV9
j_call: TRBJ1-5
d_call: NA
clone_size: few
cdr3_aa: CASNEGDGGNNQPQHF
cdr3_nt: TGTGCCAGCAACGAGGGGGACGGAGGGAACAATCAGCCCCAGCATTTT

v_call: TRBV7-9
j_call: TRBJ2-2
d_call: NA
clone_size: NA
cdr3_aa: CASSTYRTGELFF
cdr3_nt: TGTGCCAGCAGCACATATCGCACCGGGGAGCTGTTTTTT

v_call: TRBV9
j_call: TRBJ1-2
d_call: NA
clone_size: NA
cdr3_aa: CASSLDGTGYTF
cdr3_nt: TGTGCCAGCAGCCTGGACGGTACCGGCTACACCTTC